These 5 T cell receptor beta chains were sequenced from one sample in a study of cytomegalovirus exposure and HLA in healthy donors. Primers included in the PCR were 60 Vbeta and 13 Jbeta primers. Using immunoSEQ multiplex PCR, the repertoire was profiled, and TCRdb retains in-frame clones only, with some absent. Of 120,000 or so clones listed, around 68% are singletons. Sequenced material: PBMCs. The receptors come from a woman aged 45 to 65 in good health and CMV-seropositive.

DNA of the CDR3: TGTGCCATCAAAGTGGACAGAGTGAACTATGGCTACACCTTC. Encoded protein: CAIKVDRVNYGYTF. This chain connects TRBV10-3 to TRBJ1-2; possibly TRBD1 for D (6 bases). The CDR3 has 14 amino acids. Trimming removed 7 bases at V and 2 bases at J, with 14 bases between. Germline-derived CDR1 and CDR2 are ENHRY and SYGVKD.

The chain links TRBV6-5 to TRBJ2-7, with D possibly being TRBD1 (5 bases). The CDR3 covers 12 residues. Germline assignment: CDR1 MNHEY and CDR2 SVGAGI. Trimming left V 6 bases short and J 2 bases short, with 8 bases between. The CDR3 region is CASRTVAYEQYF. DNA for the CDR3: TGTGCCAGCAGGACAGTGGCCTACGAGCAGTACTTC.

CDR3 coding DNA: TGTGCCAGCAGCCTTCAGGGTGGGGCTGAAGCTTTCTTT. Amino acid sequence: CASSLQGGAEAFF. V usage is TRBV5-8 and J usage is TRBJ1-1; tentatively, D is TRBD1 (5 bases). Germline V CDR1 and CDR2: SGHTS, YDEGEE. V lost 4 bases, J lost 6 bases, and 13 bases lay in between. The CDR3 extends over 13 amino acids. Supplemented by reference TRBV5-8 and TRBJ1-1, the full variable domain reads EAGVTQSPTHLIKTRGQQATLRCSPISGHTSVYWYQQALGLGLQFLLWYDEGEERNRGNFPPRFSGRQFPNYSSELNVNALELEDSALYLCASSLQGGAEAFFGQGTRLTVV.

The V and J genes are TRBV10-2 and TRBJ1-5; TRBD1 might be the D (6 bases). The germline V gene encodes CDR1 WSHSY and CDR2 SAAADI. This CDR3 is built from 13 residues. V was pared by 5 bases and J by 5 bases, with 10 bases between. CDR3 nucleotide sequence: TGCGCCAGCAGTACACAGGGACATCAGCCCCAGCATTTT. Protein: CASSTQGHQPQHF.

DNA for the CDR3: TGTGCCAGCAGGGCCCAAACAGGGGGCACTGAAGCTTTCTTT. This translates into CASRAQTGGTEAFF. The chain links TRBV2 to TRBJ1-1, with 8 nucleotides matching TRBD1. Germline lookup yields CDR1 SNHLY and CDR2 FYNNEI. After removal of 6 bases from V and 4 bases from J, the junction contained 7 bases not matched to a gene. The CDR3 is made up of 14 amino acids.